This T cell receptor (beta chain) appears in the sequencing data of a study of T cell changes during pregnancy in multiple sclerosis. This clone appeared a single time. Data came from immunoSEQ multiplex PCR; TCRdb stores just in-frame clones and leaves some out. The repertoire holds fewer than 50,000 clones, approximately 93% seen once, with approximately 0.31% in the top ten. CDR1 and CDR2 (germline): MNHNY, SVGAGI (reference sequence). This CDR3 is 14 amino acids long. The V end lost 2 bases, the J end lost 2 bases, and 9 bases lay between the germline ends. The rearrangement uses TRBV6-6 and TRBJ1-1; perhaps TRBD1 as D (5 bases). This receptor was identified in a female donor with multiple sclerosis, enrolled in a pregnancy study. Sequenced material: CD4+ T cells from peripheral blood mononuclear cells, taken in the third trimester of pregnancy. This CDR3 is CASSYQGSNTEAFF. In DNA form, the CDR3 reads TGTGCCAGCAGTTACCAGGGTAGTAACACTGAAGCTTTCTTT.